This entry is about one T cell receptor beta chain. This entry comes from a study of T cells in Graves' hyperthyroidism and ophthalmopathy. The source material, RNA transcripts, was used to amplify TCR beta CDR3 regions. HTBI primers were the set used in a first-round RT-PCR of the TCR CDR3. Via MiXCR, TCRdb re-called the multiplex PCR reads, giving one row per CDR3 protein. The data hold over 350,000 distinct CDR3 sequences, with roughly 15% observed a single time. The source of this sequence is a man aged 18 to 30 with Graves' ophthalmopathy. The specimen sequenced was blood.

CDR3 sequence: CASSTSGSKETQYF. The CDR3 bases are TGTGCCAGCAGTACTAGCGGGAGTAAAGAGACCCAGTACTTC. The chain carries TRBV27 and TRBJ2-5; 11 bases fit TRBD2. The trim removed 5 bases at V and 3 bases at J, leaving 2 bases unmatched. Germline CDR1 is MNHEY and CDR2 is SMNVEV (reference sequence). The length of the CDR3 is 14 residues.